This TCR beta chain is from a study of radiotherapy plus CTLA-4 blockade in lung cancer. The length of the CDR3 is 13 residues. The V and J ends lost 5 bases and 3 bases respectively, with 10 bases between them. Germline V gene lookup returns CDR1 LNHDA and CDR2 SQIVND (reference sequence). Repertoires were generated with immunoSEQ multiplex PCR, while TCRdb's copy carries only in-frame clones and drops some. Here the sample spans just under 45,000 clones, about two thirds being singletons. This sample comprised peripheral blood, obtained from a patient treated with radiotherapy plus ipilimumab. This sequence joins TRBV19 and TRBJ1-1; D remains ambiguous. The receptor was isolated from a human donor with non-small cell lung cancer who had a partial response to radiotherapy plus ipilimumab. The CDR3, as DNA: TGTGCCAGTAGTTCGGTGGTCGACACTGAAGCTTTCTTT. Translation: CASSSVVDTEAFF.